This T cell receptor beta chain emerged from a study of blood T cell repertoires in COVID-19. CDR1 and CDR2 from the germline V gene are LGHNT and FRNRAP. V was cut by 5 bases and J by 9 bases, with 16 bases left in between. This CDR3 contains 13 residues. Recruits, aged roughly 18 to 89 years, lived in 24 US areas. TCRdb's copy holds only in-frame clones and misses some; the assay was immunoSEQ multiplex PCR. The table lists approximately 300,000 clones, 90% of them singletons, with around 3.9% in the top ten. Sequenced sample: PBMCs or T cells enriched from blood (not recorded which). This sequence joins TRBV12-5 and TRBJ1-2, with D maybe TRBD1 (5 bases). The TCR comes from a woman aged 25 to 39 who had been exposed to COVID-19. The DNA for the CDR3 is TGTGCTAGTGGTCCTGGGAGGGGCTGGAGCTACACCTTC. This translates into CASGPGRGWSYTF.